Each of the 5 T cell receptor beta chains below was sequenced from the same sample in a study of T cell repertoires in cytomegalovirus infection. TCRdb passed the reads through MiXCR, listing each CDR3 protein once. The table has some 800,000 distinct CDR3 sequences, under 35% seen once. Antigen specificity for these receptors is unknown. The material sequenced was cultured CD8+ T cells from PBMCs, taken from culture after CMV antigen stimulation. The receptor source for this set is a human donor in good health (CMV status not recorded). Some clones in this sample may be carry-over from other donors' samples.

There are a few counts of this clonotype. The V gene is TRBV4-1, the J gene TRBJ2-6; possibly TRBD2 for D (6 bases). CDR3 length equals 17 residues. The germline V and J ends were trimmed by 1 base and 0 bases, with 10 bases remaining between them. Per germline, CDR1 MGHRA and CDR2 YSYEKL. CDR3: CASSQVQDYSGANVLTF. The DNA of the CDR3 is TGCGCCAGCAGCCAAGTCCAGGACTACTCTGGGGCCAACGTCCTGACTTTC.

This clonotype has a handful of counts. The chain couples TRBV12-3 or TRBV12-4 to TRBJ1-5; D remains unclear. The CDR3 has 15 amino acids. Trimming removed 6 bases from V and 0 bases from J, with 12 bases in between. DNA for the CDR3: TGTGCCAGCAGCCATGAGGGTTATAGCAATCAGCCCCAGCATTTT. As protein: CASSHEGYSNQPQHF.

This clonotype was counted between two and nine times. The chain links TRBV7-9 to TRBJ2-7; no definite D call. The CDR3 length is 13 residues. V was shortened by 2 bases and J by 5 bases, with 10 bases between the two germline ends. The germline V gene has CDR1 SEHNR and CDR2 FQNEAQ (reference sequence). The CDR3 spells CASSLYISHEQYF. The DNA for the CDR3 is TGTGCCAGCAGCTTATACATTTCCCACGAGCAGTACTTC.

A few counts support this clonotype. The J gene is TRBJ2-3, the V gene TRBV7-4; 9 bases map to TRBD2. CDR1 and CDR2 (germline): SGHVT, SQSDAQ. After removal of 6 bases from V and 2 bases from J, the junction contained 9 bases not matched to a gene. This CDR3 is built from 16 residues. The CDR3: CASRPRAGGLTDTQYF. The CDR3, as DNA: TGTGCCAGCAGGCCAAGGGCGGGGGGGCTCACAGATACGCAGTATTTT.

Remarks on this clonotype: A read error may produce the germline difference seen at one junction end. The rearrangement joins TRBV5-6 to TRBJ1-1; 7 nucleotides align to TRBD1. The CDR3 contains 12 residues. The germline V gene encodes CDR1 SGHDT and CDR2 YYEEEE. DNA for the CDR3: TGTGCCAGAAGCTTAGGGACAGTTGAAGCTTTCTTT. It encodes CARSLGTVEAFF.